Following are 21 T cell receptor beta chains from one sample sequenced in a study of blood T cells in healthy people across ages. Alongside a J-beta primer mix, a sample-barcoded 5' primer served in a second PCR lasting about 7 to 12 cycles. Using its own MiXCR run on the 5' RACE reads, TCRdb lists one record per CDR3 protein. The sample records under 1 million distinct CDR3 sequences, approximately 44% being singletons. Sequenced input: blood. The receptors stem from a man between 60 and 75 years old in good health.

The V call is TRBV20-1, the J call TRBJ2-7; 12 nucleotides agree with TRBD2. V gave up 4 bases and J gave up 2 bases; unmatched junction bases: 9. The CDR3 loop spans 16 amino acids. Per the germline V gene, CDR1 is DFQATT and CDR2 is SNEGSKA (reference sequence). The CDR3 loop is CSATMTSGGLTYEQYF. The CDR3 coding sequence is TGCAGTGCTACCATGACTAGCGGGGGACTAACCTACGAGCAGTACTTC.

The chain has TRBV7-2 and TRBJ2-1; the match to TRBD2 covers 8 bases. After removal of 5 bases from V and 3 bases from J, the junction contained 21 bases not matched to a gene. Germline V gives CDR1 SGHTA, CDR2 FQGNSA. CDR3 length equals 20 residues. The CDR3 loop reads CASSPCRLAGVVLRYNEQFF. The CDR3 bases are TGTGCCAGCAGCCCCTGCCGGCTAGCGGGCGTAGTATTGCGCTACAATGAGCAGTTCTTC.

In its sample, this clonotype was seen a few times. V usage is TRBV4-1 and J usage is TRBJ1-4; D remains ambiguous. This CDR3 has 14 amino acids. Germline loops: CDR1 MGHRA, CDR2 YSYEKL. Trimming removed 6 bases from V and 3 bases from J, with 11 bases in between. The CDR3 DNA follows: TGCGCCAGCAGGACGGACCTCTCTAATGAAAAACTGTTTTTT. Encoded protein: CASRTDLSNEKLFF.

The chain has TRBV11-2 and TRBJ2-3; D is unresolved. CDR1 and CDR2 (germline): SGHAT, FQNNGV. The CDR3 runs 11 residues. Trimming removed 0 bases from V and 8 bases from J, with 3 bases in between. CDR3 coding DNA: TGTGCCAGCAGCTTAGATTTTACGCAGTATTTT. Its protein is CASSLDFTQYF.

V usage is TRBV6-2 or TRBV6-3 and J usage is TRBJ2-5, with a weak D call TRBD1 (5 bases). The closer fit of TRBJ2-7 to the DNA end suggests the J call may be wrong. From germline, CDR1 is MNHEY and CDR2 SVGEGT. The CDR3 runs to 19 residues. CDR3 protein: CASSSTKTASYDRNPEQYF. As DNA, the CDR3 is TGTGCCAGCAGTTCGACGAAGACAGCCTCCTACGATAGGAATCCCGAGCAGTACTTC.

In its sample, this clonotype was seen a few times. The rearrangement uses TRBV28 and TRBJ2-5; 7 positions agree with TRBD2. This CDR3 spans 15 amino acids. From germline, CDR1 is MDHEN and CDR2 SYDVKM. The J segment lost 1 base and the V segment lost 5 bases, leaving 7 bases of the junction unmatched. CDR3 nucleotides: TGTGCCAGCAGTCGGAGCGGGGCCCCCCAAGAGACCCAGTACTTC. It is translated as CASSRSGAPQETQYF.

CDR3 sequence reads: CASSVGQRGGPWNEQFF. The CDR3 bases are TGTGCCAGCAGCGTAGGTCAGCGGGGGGGCCCTTGGAATGAGCAGTTCTTC. This chain links TRBV9 with TRBJ2-1; 10 bases align to TRBD2. V lost 0 bases, J lost 7 bases, and 10 bases stayed unmatched. The germline V gene has CDR1 SGDLS and CDR2 YYNGEE. The CDR3 consists of 17 residues.

This clonotype was seen just once. The chain recombines TRBV18 with TRBJ2-7, with 9 bases aligning to TRBD1. The J call is in doubt because the DNA end fits TRBJ2-5 better. There are 12 residues in the CDR3. The germline V gene encodes CDR1 KGHSH and CDR2 LQKENI. CDR3 bases: TGTGCTAGCCGAGGGACAGGGGAGACCCAGTACTTC. Translated: CASRGTGETQYF.

The rearrangement joins TRBV2 to TRBJ2-7; 7 nucleotides align to TRBD1. In germline, CDR1 is SNHLY, CDR2 FYNNEI. Unmatched junction bases numbered 9, after V lost 4 bases and J lost 3 bases. The CDR3 spans 15 residues. The CDR3 loop reads CASSVGRGSLYEQYF. Here the CDR3 DNA reads TGTGCCAGCAGTGTAGGCAGGGGGTCCCTCTACGAGCAGTACTTC.

The chain is built from TRBV6-6 and TRBJ2-1, with TRBD1 as a possible D gene (5 bases). The germline V and J ends were trimmed by 5 bases and 10 bases, with 12 bases remaining between them. This CDR3 has 12 residues. Germline CDR1 reads MNHNY; CDR2 reads SVGAGI (reference sequence). The CDR3 loop is CASSRHGAEQFF. As DNA, the CDR3 is TGTGCCAGCAGTAGACATGGGGCGGAGCAGTTCTTC.

V and J are TRBV27 and TRBJ2-7; tentative D call: TRBD1 (5 bases). From germline, CDR1 is MNHEY and CDR2 SMNVEV (reference sequence). V was pared by 6 bases and J by 7 bases, with 16 bases between. The CDR3 contains 13 residues. CDR3 nucleotide sequence: TGTGCCAGCAGACAGGTGAATACCGAGGAGCAGTACTTC. Amino acid sequence: CASRQVNTEEQYF.

This rearrangement joins TRBV6-2 or TRBV6-3 to TRBJ1-2; no definite D call. Germline lookup yields CDR1 MNHEY and CDR2 SVGEGT. Trimming left V 4 bases short and J 5 bases short, with 11 bases between. The CDR3 spans 13 residues. The CDR3: CASSSQEEYGYTF. CDR3 in DNA: TGTGCCAGCAGTTCGCAGGAGGAGTATGGCTACACCTTC.

The chain joins TRBV5-6 to TRBJ2-2; 12 bases line up with TRBD2. CDR1 is SGHDT and CDR2 is YYEEEE in the germline V gene. V was clipped by 4 bases and J by 0 bases; unmatched bases: 7. CDR3 length equals 18 residues. The CDR3 loop reads CASSPGLAGTTNTGELFF. DNA of the CDR3: TGTGCCAGCAGCCCAGGACTAGCGGGAACGACGAACACCGGGGAGCTGTTTTTT.

V usage is TRBV13 and J usage is TRBJ2-1; D gene uncertain. V was cut by 8 bases and J by 10 bases, with 18 bases left in between. Germline V gene data show CDR1 as PRHDT and CDR2 as FYEKMQ (reference sequence). The CDR3 totals 13 residues. The CDR3 sequence: CASGKPRSREQFF. The CDR3 nucleotides read TGTGCCAGCGGTAAGCCTCGGAGCCGAGAGCAGTTCTTC.

Concerning this clonotype itself: A much larger clone is a single base away; this may be a read error. V and J are TRBV20-1 and TRBJ2-1; 7 bases match TRBD1. Trimming cost V 4 bases and J 12 bases; bases outside gene matches: 9. This CDR3 contains 12 residues. Germline V lookup: CDR1 DFQATT, CDR2 SNEGSKA (reference sequence). The CDR3 protein is CSATMTGTGQFF. The CDR3 region has the DNA TGCAGTGCTACCATGACAGGGACGGGGCAGTTCTTC.

J is TRBJ2-7 and V is TRBV11-2, with 7 bases lining up with TRBD2. V trimming: 5 bases; J trimming: 11 bases; junction bases outside the gene matches: 9. CDR1 and CDR2 (germline): SGHAT, FQNNGV. The CDR3 contains 12 residues. The CDR3 nucleotides are TGTGCCAGCAGCGGGACCCAACGGGAGGAGTACTTC. Amino acids: CASSGTQREEYF. The whole variable domain, remainder taken from reference TRBV11-2 and TRBJ2-7, is EAGVAQSPRYKIIEKRQSVAFWCNPISGHATLYWYQQILGQGPKLLIQFQNNGVVDDSQLPKDRFSAERLKGVDSTLKIQPAKLEDSAVYLCASSGTQREEYFGPGTRLTVT.

This rearrangement joins TRBV21-1 to TRBJ2-7; TRBD1, the table's D call, lacks a check against the DNA. TRBV21-1 corresponds to a pseudogene. The CDR3 runs 16 residues. The CDR3 loop is CASSNSPAGDCHEQYF. The CDR3 DNA follows: TGTGCCAGCAGCAATTCGCCGGCCGGGGATTGCCACGAGCAGTACTTC.

The chain has TRBV28 and TRBJ1-2; D not resolved. The CDR3 totals 16 residues. Germline V gives CDR1 MDHEN, CDR2 SYDVKM. Trimming took 2 bases from V and 2 from J, leaving 15 bases between them. The CDR3 sequence: CASSLDSDISNYGYTF. Written as DNA, the CDR3 is TGTGCCAGCAGTTTAGATTCCGACATCTCGAACTATGGCTACACCTTC.

This rearrangement joins TRBV6-2 or TRBV6-3 to TRBJ2-7; no reliable D call. This CDR3 contains 12 residues. V was cut by 5 bases and J by 2 bases, with 7 bases left in between. Germline V gene sequence: CDR1 MNHEY, CDR2 SVGEGT. The CDR3 here is CASSGAAYEQYF. The CDR3 DNA reads as TGTGCCAGCAGTGGCGCGGCCTACGAGCAGTACTTC.

The genes are TRBV20-1 and TRBJ2-5; 8 positions match TRBD2. Germline loops: CDR1 DFQATT, CDR2 SNEGSKA (reference sequence). The V gene end was trimmed by 5 bases and the J gene end by 5 bases; junction bases not matched to a gene: 16. This CDR3 comprises 16 residues. The CDR3 coding sequence is TGCAGTGCTCGGACTCATAGCGGGACCCCGAGGGAGACCCAGTACTTC. Its translation: CSARTHSGTPRETQYF.

The chain is built from TRBV20-1 and TRBJ2-1; D might be TRBD2 (6 bases). The V gene's germline CDR1 is DFQATT and CDR2 SNEGSKA (reference sequence). This CDR3 is 15 amino acids long. Between the trimmed V and J ends, which lost 1 base and 6 bases, there was a span of 16 bases. DNA for the CDR3: TGCAGTGCTAGAGTCGAGGGGAGGTTAGGCAATGAGCAGTTCTTC. Translated: CSARVEGRLGNEQFF.